This T cell receptor (beta chain) came from a study of blood T cell repertoires in COVID-19. The CDR3 is 16 residues long. The junction had 8 bases not matched to a gene; V was cut back by 4 bases and J by 2 bases. Germline CDR1 reads MNHEY; CDR2 reads SVGEGT. TCRdb's table, derived via immunoSEQ multiplex PCR, lists solely in-frame clones and lacks some. The sample lists more than 200,000 clones, about 86% occurring once. This clonotype was obtained from a man aged 45-65 years with active or convalescent COVID-19. The chain uses TRBV6-2 or TRBV6-3 and TRBJ2-5; TRBD2 aligns across 9 bases. The sequenced sample consisted of peripheral blood. CDR3 residues: CASSSEVLAGQETQYF. The CDR3 nucleotides are TGTGCCAGCAGTTCCGAAGTGCTAGCGGGGCAAGAGACCCAGTACTTC.